The 13 T cell receptor beta chains below come from one sample, sequenced in a study of cytomegalovirus exposure and HLA in healthy donors. PCR involved 60 Vbeta and 13 Jbeta primers. Measured with immunoSEQ multiplex PCR; TCRdb has only the in-frame clones, and not every one. The listing records more than 100,000 clones. The sample was PBMCs. The receptors were gathered from a young man in good health and CMV-seronegative.

The gene calls are TRBV28 and TRBJ2-5; the D is unclear. The V and J ends lost 4 bases and 5 bases respectively, with 14 bases between them. This CDR3 contains 14 residues. Looked up from germline, CDR1 is MDHEN and CDR2 is SYDVKM. CDR3 sequence reads: CASSYGSEWETQYF. Written as DNA, the CDR3 is TGTGCCAGCAGTTACGGCAGCGAGTGGGAGACCCAGTACTTC.

The V call is TRBV6-5, the J call TRBJ1-3; a possible D gene is TRBD1 (6 bases). V was pared by 6 bases and J by 4 bases, with 16 bases between. The CDR3 is made up of 15 amino acids. CDR1 and CDR2 (germline): MNHEY, SVGAGI. The CDR3 DNA is TGTGCCAGCAGCCCGAGGACAGTCCGGGGAAACACCATATATTTT. This gives the protein CASSPRTVRGNTIYF.

The genes are TRBV5-5 and TRBJ2-7; 8 nucleotides align to TRBD2. The CDR3 is 15 residues long. V was pared by 1 base and J by 3 bases, with 6 bases of the junction left unmatched. Germline loops: CDR1 SGHKS, CDR2 YYEKEE (reference sequence). The CDR3 here is CASSLRPGGGYEQYF. The CDR3 DNA sequence: TGTGCCAGCAGCTTGAGACCGGGAGGGGGCTACGAGCAGTACTTC. Full variable domain (rest looked up from reference TRBV5-5 and TRBJ2-7): DAGVTQSPTHLIKTRGQQVTLRCSPISGHKSVSWYQQVLGQGPQFIFQYYEKEERGRGNFPDRFSARQFPNYSSELNVNALLLGDSALYLCASSLRPGGGYEQYFGPGTRLTVT.

This chain connects TRBV28 to TRBJ1-5, with TRBD1 matching over 12 bases. With 5 bases clipped from V and 7 bases from J, the junction kept 15 bases outside the gene matches. Per germline, CDR1 MDHEN and CDR2 SYDVKM. The CDR3 sequence is 18 residues long. CDR3 DNA sequence: TGTGCCAGCAGTCCTTATATTGGGACAGGGGGCGCGAAACAGCCCCAGCATTTT. It codes for CASSPYIGTGGAKQPQHF.

This chain uses TRBV7-9 with TRBJ2-3; the match to TRBD1 covers 7 bases. Germline trimming cut 4 bases from V and 2 bases from J; bases unmatched to any gene: 9. This CDR3 contains 16 residues. Germline assignment: CDR1 SEHNR and CDR2 FQNEAQ (reference sequence). In DNA form, the CDR3 reads TGTGCCAGCAGCTCGAACAGGGGAAAGGACACAGATACGCAGTATTTT. Its protein product is CASSSNRGKDTDTQYF.

The chain combines TRBV7-9 with TRBJ2-7; a weak D match, TRBD1 (6 bases). The CDR3 sequence is 14 residues long. Germline V lookup: CDR1 SEHNR, CDR2 FQNEAQ (reference sequence). The V and J ends lost 6 bases and 2 bases respectively, with 14 bases between them. CDR3 loop: CASRPQGFPYEQYF. The CDR3 nucleotides are TGTGCCAGCAGACCTCAGGGGTTCCCCTACGAGCAGTACTTC.

This chain joins TRBV5-8 and TRBJ2-7; 7 positions agree with TRBD1. Germline V lookup: CDR1 SGHTS, CDR2 YDEGEE. Trimming cost V 3 bases and J 7 bases; bases outside gene matches: 16. There are 16 residues in the CDR3. In DNA form, the CDR3 reads TGTGCCAGCAGCTGGAAGAGGGGACAGAGAGAGTGGGAGCAGTACTTC. It specifies CASSWKRGQREWEQYF.

On this clone itself: At one end, the junction sequence differs from germline, possibly due to a read error. This chain joins TRBV7-7 and TRBJ2-3; 9 bases map to TRBD1. The CDR3 runs 18 residues. Germline loops: CDR1 SSHAT, CDR2 FNYEAQ (reference sequence). CDR3 sequence reads: CASSASPPGQGYTDTQYF. The CDR3 DNA sequence: TGTGCTAGCAGCGCATCTCCCCCGGGACAGGGTTACACAGATACGCAGTATTTT.

This chain uses TRBV28 with TRBJ2-7; 9 bases fit TRBD2. Trimming at V came to 3 bases and at J to 2 bases, leaving 14 bases not matched to a gene. Germline-derived CDR1 and CDR2 are MDHEN and SYDVKM. The length of the CDR3 is 18 residues. The CDR3 DNA sequence: TGTGCCAGCAGTTTTCCCGGCGGGAGGGCCTTAGGGGCCTACGAGCAGTACTTC. Its translation: CASSFPGGRALGAYEQYF.

The chain has TRBV25-1 and TRBJ1-1, with D uncertain. CDR1 and CDR2 (germline): MGHDK, SYGVNS. V was shortened by 1 base and J by 1 base, with 7 bases between the two germline ends. The CDR3 has 14 residues. CDR3 in DNA: TGTGCCAGCAGTGAATGGGGAGAGAACACTGAAGCTTTCTTT. Translating it yields CASSEWGENTEAFF.

J is TRBJ2-6 and V is TRBV7-9; D uncertain. V dropped 7 bases and J dropped 4 bases, with 5 bases sitting between them. The CDR3 contains 12 residues. From germline, CDR1 is SEHNR and CDR2 FQNEAQ (reference sequence). The CDR3 bases are TGTGCCAGCAAAGCGGGGGCCAACGTCCTGACTTTC. This encodes CASKAGANVLTF.

The chain recombines TRBV6-5 with TRBJ2-5; 8 positions match TRBD1. This CDR3 spans 14 amino acids. CDR1 and CDR2 (germline): MNHEY, SVGAGI. Germline trimming cut 6 bases from V and 2 bases from J; bases unmatched to any gene: 5. CDR3 bases: TGTGCCAGCAGCCACCGGGACAGGCAAGAGACCCAGTACTTC. Amino acids: CASSHRDRQETQYF.

The V gene is TRBV5-8, the J gene TRBJ1-1, with D possibly matching TRBD1 (6 bases). V was trimmed by 4 bases and J by 7 bases, leaving 17 bases between them. From germline, CDR1 is SGHTS and CDR2 YDEGEE. The CDR3 is 14 amino acids. The chain's CDR3 is CASSLTGGRGEAFF. CDR3 coding DNA: TGTGCCAGCAGCCTGACAGGCGGTCGGGGTGAAGCTTTCTTT.